This T cell receptor beta chain came from a study of shared clonotypes between healthy human individuals. Findings and caveats of the study: An anticipated effect of sequencing depth on clonotype sharing among donors was recognized. Owing to a small donor count, the genetic and exposure-history diversity represented was limited. Generation probability values for non-shared clonotypes were lower than those for clonotypes shared by all four donors.

To note about this clone: The target antigen is unknown.

CDR1 SNHLY and CDR2 FYNNEI come from the germline V gene. CDR3 length: 14 residues. With 7 bases clipped from V and 5 bases from J, the junction kept 8 bases outside the gene matches. Assay used: immunoSEQ multiplex PCR; TCRdb lists only in-frame clones, some missing. The sample holds around 1.6 million clones, approximately 98% seen once. The donor cohort consisted entirely of Caucasian adults residing in Nashville, Tennessee. The specimen sequenced was naive CD4+ T cells sorted from blood. Subset of the sample: CD45RA+ positively selected. This clonotype originated in a man in his thirties or forties in good health. The rearrangement links TRBV2 to TRBJ2-5, with 9 bases fitting TRBD1. CDR3 bases: TGTGCCAGCAAACAGGGGGCGGGAAGTGAGACCCAGTACTTC. This encodes CASKQGAGSETQYF.